This passage covers 6 T cell receptor beta chains from one sample sequenced in a study of metastatic and nonmetastatic thyroid tumors. TCRdb reassembled clones from the PCR reads with MiXCR. Altogether about 22,000 clones are present, 35% to 45% being singletons, with the ten largest covering approximately 22%. Thyroid surgery took place with no prior treatment in any patient. The sequenced material came from blood. Every receptor here comes from a male donor with papillary thyroid cancer or a benign thyroid nodule (not recorded which). Some clones in this sample may be carry-over from other donors' samples.

This sequence joins TRBV11-2 and TRBJ2-7, with D perhaps given as TRBD1 or TRBD2 (5 bases each). Per germline, CDR1 SGHAT and CDR2 FQNNGV. Trimming shortened V by 0 bases and J by 4 bases, and 7 bases separated the two germline ends. CDR3 length: 13 amino acids. CDR3 nucleotide sequence: TGTGCCAGCAGCTTAGATGGGGGATACGAGCAGTACTTC. It is translated as CASSLDGGYEQYF.

This clone came up once. This chain connects TRBV13 to TRBJ2-1; TRBD2 matches at 7 bases. The trim removed 4 bases at V and 2 bases at J, leaving 8 bases unmatched. The germline V gene encodes CDR1 PRHDT and CDR2 FYEKMQ (reference sequence). This CDR3 is built from 16 residues. As DNA, the CDR3 is TGTGCCAGCAGCTCCATGGAGGGAGGGCCCTACAATGAGCAGTTCTTC. This gives the protein CASSSMEGGPYNEQFF.

The J gene is TRBJ1-5, the V gene TRBV3-1; no clear D. The CDR3 has 14 amino acids. Germline CDR1 is LGHDT and CDR2 is YNNKEL (reference sequence). V was trimmed by 8 bases and J by 0 bases, leaving 11 bases between them. The CDR3 nucleotides read TGTGCCAGCTCCCGGGGTGATAGCAATCAGCCCCAGCATTTT. Its protein product is CASSRGDSNQPQHF.

CDR3 sequence (DNA): TGTGCCAGCAGCGCCCAGGGGAGGGTCGGCTACACCTTC. This encodes CASSAQGRVGYTF. The chain uses TRBV9 and TRBJ1-2; perhaps TRBD1 as D (6 bases). The germline V and J ends were trimmed by 3 bases and 8 bases, with 14 bases remaining between them. The CDR3 runs 13 residues. Germline V gene sequence: CDR1 SGDLS, CDR2 YYNGEE. The whole variable domain, filled in from reference TRBV9 and TRBJ1-2, reads DSGVTQTPKHLITATGQRVTLRCSPRSGDLSVYWYQQSLDQGLQFLIQYYNGEERAKGNILERFSAQQFPDLHSELNLSSLELGDSALYFCASSAQGRVGYTFGSGTRLTVV.

This clone is medium-sized (0.01 to 0.1%) within its sample. V usage is TRBV6-2 or TRBV6-3 and J usage is TRBJ2-3; the match to TRBD2 covers 10 bases. Germline-derived CDR1 and CDR2 are MNHEY and SVGEGT. The junction had 7 bases not matched to a gene; V was cut back by 4 bases and J by 6 bases. CDR3 length equals 15 residues. The CDR3 DNA sequence: TGTGCCAGCAGTTCAAGCGGGAGGGCCTTGGATACGCAGTATTTT. Residues: CASSSSGRALDTQYF.

Ten or more counts support this clone. CDR3 sequence (DNA): TGTGCCAGCAGCGGACCGGACTCTGGAAACACCATATATTTT. It specifies CASSGPDSGNTIYF. The V gene is TRBV7-2, the J gene TRBJ1-3; D gene uncertain. The CDR3 has 14 amino acids. Germline loops: CDR1 SGHTA, CDR2 FQGNSA. Trimming took off 5 bases at V and 0 bases at J, with 8 bases between the two ends.